The rows below give T cell receptor beta chains drawn from one sample of a study of blood T cell repertoires in COVID-19. Assay: immunoSEQ multiplex PCR; the TCRdb copy retains only in-frame clones and omits some. The sample records roughly 270,000 clones, 88% being singletons. The sequencing sample was made of peripheral blood. The receptors here all came from a young man with active or convalescent COVID-19. Each CDR3 is given with its conserved first and last residue. The order of the fields is D gene, clone size, V gene, J gene, CDR3 DNA, CDR3 protein. D genes are given only for firm matches. The listing skips clone size in some rows; elsewhere it reads once, few, many or a size class.

>TRBD2|.|TRBV6-5|TRBJ2-3
TGTGCCAGCAGCGGACTAGCGGGGGGCATAGATACGCAGTATTTT
CASSGLAGGIDTQYF
>.|.|TRBV10-3|TRBJ1-1
TGTGCCATCAGCAGTAACGGGGGGTTGAACACTGAAGCTTTCTTT
CAISSNGGLNTEAFF
>.|few|TRBV4-2|TRBJ2-1
TGTGCCAGCCGTGGTCGCGGGGGCGCGGGGTTCAATGAGCAGTTCTTC
CASRGRGGAGFNEQFF
>.|.|TRBV2|TRBJ1-1
TGTGCCACCGCCGGGACACGTCGCACTGAAGCTTTCTTT
CATAGTRRTEAFF
>TRBD1|.|TRBV5-6|TRBJ1-1
TGTGCCAGCAGCACCTACAGGGGCGGAGCTGAAGCTTTCTTT
CASSTYRGGAEAFF
>.|.|TRBV7-4|TRBJ1-2
TGTGCCAGCCCCGGGGTTAGCTACACCTTC
CASPGVSYTF
>.|.|TRBV20-1|TRBJ2-2
TGCAGTGCTGGTGGCGCGAACACCGGGGAGCTGTTTTTT
CSAGGANTGELFF
>TRBD1|.|TRBV5-1|TRBJ1-2
TGCGCCAGCAGTTTTCGGGACAGGGGGCGCGGGTCTGAAGATGGCTACACCTTC
CASSFRDRGRGSEDGYTF
>TRBD1|many|TRBV12-3/TRBV12-4|TRBJ1-2
TGTGCCAGCAAGACAGGGGGCCGTGGCTACACCTTC
CASKTGGRGYTF
>TRBD1|.|TRBV6-5|TRBJ2-5
TGTGCCAGCAGTTACACGGGGACAGGGCGGGAGACCCAGTACTTC
CASSYTGTGRETQYF
>TRBD1|.|TRBV3-1/TRBV3-2|TRBJ1-1
TGTGCCAGCAGCCTTATGACAGGGAGGTTTACTGAAGCTTTCTTT
CASSLMTGRFTEAFF
>.|once|TRBV14|TRBJ1-5
TGTGCCAGCAGCCAAGACCGGCCGGGACAAGGAGAATTGCATTTT
CASSQDRPGQGELHF
>TRBD2|.|TRBV4-2|TRBJ2-1
TGTGCCAGCAGCCCGGGGACTAGCGGGGGGCCCGAGCAGTTCTTC
CASSPGTSGGPEQFF
>TRBD2|.|TRBV9|TRBJ2-7
TGTGCCAGCAGTAAAAGCGGGGGAGATATACTGAAGCAGTACTTC
CASSKSGGDILKQYF
>.|.|TRBV5-1|TRBJ1-3
TGCGCCAGCAGCTTGGTTGGAGATCCCTCTGGAAACACCATATATTTT
CASSLVGDPSGNTIYF
>.|.|TRBV19|TRBJ2-7
TGTGCCACGATGACGGGATACGAGCAGTACTTC
CATMTGYEQYF
>TRBD1|.|TRBV7-6|TRBJ2-7
TGTGCCAGCAGCGGACAGGGGGGAGTCCCCTACGAGCAGTACTTC
CASSGQGGVPYEQYF
>TRBD1|.|TRBV13|TRBJ2-1
TGTGCCAGCAGTCCCTTTGGACAGGGTGGCAATGAGCAGTTCTTC
CASSPFGQGGNEQFF
>TRBD2|.|TRBV2|TRBJ2-5
TGTGCCAGCAGTGCCGGGACTATTGGAGAGACCCAGTACTTC
CASSAGTIGETQYF
>.|.|TRBV2|TRBJ1-2
TGTGCCAGCAGTGAAAACAGCCTTAACTATGGCTACACCTTC
CASSENSLNYGYTF
>.|.|TRBV29-1|TRBJ1-1
TGCAGCGTCACGACAGTCAACACTGAAGCTTTCTTT
CSVTTVNTEAFF
>.|.|TRBV6-5|TRBJ1-1
TGTGCCAGCAGTATACGGACAGACACTGAAGCTTTCTTT
CASSIRTDTEAFF
>TRBD1|.|TRBV5-1|TRBJ1-1
TGCGCCAGCAGCCGGGACAGAGATGAAGCTTTCTTT
CASSRDRDEAFF
>.|.|TRBV5-4|TRBJ2-3
TGTGCCAGCAGCCAAGCCAGGGGAAGCACAGATACGCAGTATTTT
CASSQARGSTDTQYF
>.|.|TRBV19|TRBJ1-6
TGTGCCAGTAGTCGTGGCAGGGTGAATTCACCCCTCCACTTT
CASSRGRVNSPLHF
>TRBD1|.|TRBV11-2|TRBJ1-1
TGTGCCAGCAGCTTAAGGACAGGGGGCACTGAAGCTTTCTTT
CASSLRTGGTEAFF
>.|.|TRBV2|TRBJ1-5
TGTGCCAGCAGGCTACGCTCAGGCTCCAATCAGCCCCAGCATTTT
CASRLRSGSNQPQHF
>TRBD1|.|TRBV4-1|TRBJ2-7
TGCGCCAGCAGCCAACCGCAGGGGGCGGACGAGCAGTACTTC
CASSQPQGADEQYF
>.|.|TRBV7-8|TRBJ1-5
TGTGCCAGCAGCCTACTTAATCAGCCCCAGCATTTT
CASSLLNQPQHF